This TCR beta chain was sequenced in a study of Ad26.COV2.S vaccination and SARS-CoV-2 variants. Clones were sequenced by immunoSEQ multiplex PCR, and TCRdb holds only the in-frame ones, with some missing. Of about 320,000 clones in the sample, 85% were seen once. On this clone: Its antigen is as yet unknown.

Germline values: CDR1 MGHDK, CDR2 SYGVNS. V lost 4 bases and J lost 2; bases outside the gene matches: 1. The CDR3 consists of 14 residues. Findings and limits, study-wide: Vaccine recipients had higher spike-specific TCR breadth than placebo recipients.

The treatment here: over 15 received Ad26.COV2.S at low or high dose, single or two shots; roughly five received placebo; per-sample allocation not given. The study sampled participants on day 63 after the first vaccine or placebo injection. V gene TRBV25-1 combines with J gene TRBJ1-3, with 8 bases lining up with TRBD1. The sample consisted of peripheral blood, taken in a trial of Ad26.COV2.S vaccine versus placebo. This sequence originates from a person aged 18 to 65 who received the Ad26.COV2.S COVID-19 vaccine or a placebo. The CDR3 loop is CASSVTGAGNTIYF. CDR3 in DNA: TGTGCCAGCAGTGTGACAGGGGCTGGAAACACCATATATTTT.